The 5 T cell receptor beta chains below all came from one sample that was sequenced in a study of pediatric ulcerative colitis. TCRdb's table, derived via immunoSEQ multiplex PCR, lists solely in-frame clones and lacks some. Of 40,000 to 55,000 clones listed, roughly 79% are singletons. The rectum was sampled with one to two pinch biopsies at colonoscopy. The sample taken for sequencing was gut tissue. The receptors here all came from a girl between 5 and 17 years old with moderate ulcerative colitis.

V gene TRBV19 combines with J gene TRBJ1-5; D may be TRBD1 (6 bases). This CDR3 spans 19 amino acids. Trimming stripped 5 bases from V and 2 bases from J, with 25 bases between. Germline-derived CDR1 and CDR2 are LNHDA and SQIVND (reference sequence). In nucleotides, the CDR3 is TGTGCCAGTAGTGGGAACCTGATGAGGGGGGATAGAGGCAATCAGCCCCAGCATTTT. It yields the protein CASSGNLMRGDRGNQPQHF.

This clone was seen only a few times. As DNA, the CDR3 is TGTGCCAGCTCAACGAGGGGCACCATATATTTT. This sequence encodes CASSTRGTIYF. The rearrangement joins TRBV28 to TRBJ1-3; a possible D gene is TRBD1 (5 bases). The CDR3 is made up of 11 amino acids. Trimming took 8 bases from V and 9 from J, leaving 11 bases between them. Germline V gives CDR1 MDHEN, CDR2 SYDVKM. Using reference TRBV28 and TRBJ1-3 for the parts outside the CDR3, the full variable domain is DVKVTQSSRYLVKRTGEKVFLECVQDMDHENMFWYRQDPGLGLRLIYFSYDVKMKEKGDIPEGYSVSREKKERFSLILESASTNQTSMYLCASSTRGTIYFGEGSWLTVV.

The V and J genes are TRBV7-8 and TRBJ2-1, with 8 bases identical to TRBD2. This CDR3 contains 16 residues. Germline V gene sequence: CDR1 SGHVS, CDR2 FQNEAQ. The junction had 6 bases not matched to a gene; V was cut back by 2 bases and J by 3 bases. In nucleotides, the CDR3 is TGTGCCAGCAGCTTAATGGCGGGGGGCCTCTACAATGAGCAGTTCTTC. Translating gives CASSLMAGGLYNEQFF.

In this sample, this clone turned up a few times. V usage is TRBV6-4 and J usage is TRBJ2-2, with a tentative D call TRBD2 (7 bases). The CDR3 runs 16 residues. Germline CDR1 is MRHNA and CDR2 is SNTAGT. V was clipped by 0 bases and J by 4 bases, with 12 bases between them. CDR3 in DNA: TGTGCCAGCAGTGACTCGGGGGGGCGAGGCACCGGGGAGCTGTTTTTT. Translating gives CASSDSGGRGTGELFF.

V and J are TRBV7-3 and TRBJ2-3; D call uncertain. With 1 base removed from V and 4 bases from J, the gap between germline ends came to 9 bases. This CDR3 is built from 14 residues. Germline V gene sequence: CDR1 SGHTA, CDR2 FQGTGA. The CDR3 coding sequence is TGTGCCAGCAGCTTAAATGCGAGGCCAGATACGCAGTATTTT. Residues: CASSLNARPDTQYF.